The 2 T cell receptor beta chains presented below share a single source sample, sequenced in a study of blood T cell repertoires in COVID-19. Assay used: immunoSEQ multiplex PCR; TCRdb lists only in-frame clones, some missing. The profile shows a few hundred thousand clones, around nine tenths of them singletons. The sequenced sample consisted of peripheral blood. Receptors originate from a man in his 60s who had recovered from COVID-19.

This clone was detected only a few times. V and J are TRBV19 and TRBJ1-2; 8 nucleotides align to TRBD1. Trimming removed 7 bases from V and 5 bases from J; junction bases left unmatched: 9. Germline values: CDR1 LNHDA, CDR2 SQIVND (reference sequence). The CDR3 sequence is 14 residues long. CDR3 DNA: TGTGCCAGTACCCTCTGGGACAGGAGTTATGGCTACACCTTC. It encodes CASTLWDRSYGYTF.

The J gene is TRBJ1-1, the V gene TRBV10-1; perhaps TRBD1 as D (5 bases). Germline-derived CDR1 and CDR2 are WNHNN and SYGVQD (reference sequence). The CDR3 runs 14 residues. The ends were cut back, 2 bases at V and 0 bases at J, with 7 bases in the middle. The CDR3 sequence is CASSEDSLNTEAFF. DNA for the CDR3: TGCGCCAGCAGTGAGGACAGTTTGAACACTGAAGCTTTCTTT.